Each of the 20 T cell receptor beta chains below was sequenced from the same sample in a study of OX40 agonist ivuxolimab in advanced cancers. The protocol was immunoSEQ multiplex PCR, while the TCRdb copy is restricted to in-frame clones and leaves out a portion. The data contain fewer than 65,000 clones, 85% to 90% of them seen just once; the ten biggest clones take up under 2.5%. The sample consisted of CD4+ or CD8+ T cells sorted from blood, taken in a trial of the OX40 agonist ivuxolimab. Receptors originate from an adult with an advanced solid tumor such as melanoma, head and neck, liver or kidney cancer.

The rearrangement joins TRBV7-3 to TRBJ2-5; 7 bases line up with TRBD2. This CDR3 is 17 amino acids long. In germline, CDR1 is SGHTA, CDR2 FQGTGA. V dropped 5 bases and J dropped 5; count of bases not matched to a gene: 17. Here the CDR3 DNA reads TGTGCCAGCAGCCGAGCACCTCCGGGAGGTTTGGGGGAGACCCAGTACTTC. As protein: CASSRAPPGGLGETQYF.

V gene TRBV4-2 combines with J gene TRBJ1-2, with D hard to call. The CDR3 is 11 amino acids. Trimming took 0 bases from V and 8 from J, leaving 4 bases between them. The germline gives CDR1 LGHNA, CDR2 YNFKEQ. This CDR3 reads CASSQDGGYTF. CDR3 in DNA: TGTGCCAGCAGCCAAGATGGGGGCTACACCTTC.

This clone was observed a single time. The chain joins TRBV5-1 to TRBJ1-6, with a tentative D call TRBD1 (6 bases). The CDR3 is 15 amino acids. Trimming took 4 bases from V and 9 from J, leaving 17 bases between them. Germline CDR1 is SGHRS and CDR2 is YFSETQ. The CDR3 loop reads CASSREGGKVSPLHF. The CDR3 DNA reads as TGCGCCAGCAGCCGAGAGGGGGGAAAAGTTTCACCCCTCCACTTT.

The rearrangement links TRBV7-2 to TRBJ2-2, with 9 bases that match TRBD2. Germline trimming cut 5 bases from V and 3 bases from J; bases unmatched to any gene: 1. Germline-derived CDR1 and CDR2 are SGHTA and FQGNSA. The CDR3 is 14 amino acids. The CDR3 region is CASSRTSDTGELFF. The CDR3 DNA reads TGTGCCAGCAGCCGGACTAGCGACACCGGGGAGCTGTTTTTT.

The chain recombines TRBV28 with TRBJ2-7; 9 bases agree with TRBD1. The CDR3 sequence is 13 residues long. Germline-derived CDR1 and CDR2 are MDHEN and SYDVKM. V was pared by 11 bases and J by 2 bases, with 7 bases of the junction left unmatched. The CDR3 nucleotides are TGTGCCCACGGTGGGGACAGGGCCTACGAGCAGTACTTC. It yields the protein CAHGGDRAYEQYF. Using reference TRBV28 and TRBJ2-7 for the parts outside the CDR3, the full variable domain is DVKVTQSSRYLVKRTGEKVFLECVQDMDHENMFWYRQDPGLGLRLIYFSYDVKMKEKGDIPEGYSVSREKKERFSLILESASTNQTSMYLCAHGGDRAYEQYFGPGTRLTVT.

The rearrangement joins TRBV6-1 to TRBJ1-4, with 7 bases aligning to TRBD1. Germline lookup yields CDR1 MNHNS and CDR2 SASEGT. V shed 2 bases, J shed 4 bases, and the junction held 4 bases outside the gene matches. This CDR3 spans 15 amino acids. The CDR3 region is CASSEPYRGNEKLFF. CDR3 bases: TGTGCCAGCAGTGAACCATACAGGGGTAATGAAAAACTGTTTTTT.

This clone was found once. The chain employs TRBV28 and TRBJ1-6, with D tentatively TRBD1 (6 bases). The V gene lost 6 bases and the J gene lost 7 bases, with 13 bases spanning the gap. The CDR3 sequence is 14 residues long. Germline-derived CDR1 and CDR2 are MDHEN and SYDVKM. This CDR3 reads CASRGTGYNSPLHF. Here the CDR3 DNA reads TGTGCCAGCAGGGGTACAGGGTACAATTCACCCCTCCACTTT.

The V and J genes are TRBV21-1 and TRBJ1-5; TRBD1, the D gene given by the table, was not confirmed from the DNA. TRBV21-1 is a documented pseudogene. The CDR3 has 17 amino acids. The chain's CDR3 is CASSFFPGGFRTQPQHF. The CDR3 DNA reads TGTGCCAGCAGTTTCTTCCCAGGGGGTTTTAGGACGCAGCCCCAGCATTTT.

The chain couples TRBV10-3 to TRBJ2-3; no clear D gene. This CDR3 is 13 amino acids long. The germline CDR1 and CDR2 sequences are ENHRY and SYGVKD. The ends were cut back, 2 bases at V and 2 bases at J, with 5 bases in the middle. This chain's CDR3 is CAISEGYTDTQYF. Here the CDR3 DNA reads TGTGCCATCAGTGAGGGCTACACAGATACGCAGTATTTT.

This chain connects TRBV30 to TRBJ2-5; tentative D call: TRBD1 (7 bases). Trimming pared 5 bases from V and 6 bases from J, leaving 19 bases between. The CDR3 sequence is 14 residues long. CDR1 is GTSNPN, CDR2 SVGIG, per germline (reference sequence). The CDR3, as DNA: TGTGCCTGGGCCGGCGGAGGGGGCTTAAAGACCCAGTACTTC. As protein: CAWAGGGGLKTQYF.

The V call is TRBV7-9, the J call TRBJ1-6; D not certain. Trimming pared 7 bases from V and 9 bases from J, leaving 16 bases between. The CDR3 is 14 residues long. The germline V gene encodes CDR1 SEHNR and CDR2 FQNEAQ (reference sequence). The CDR3 coding sequence is TGTGCCAGCACCGATACAGCTGTCGTTTCACCCCTCCACTTT. Its translation: CASTDTAVVSPLHF. The full variable domain, with the rest looked up from reference TRBV7-9 and TRBJ1-6, is DTGVSQNPRHKITKRGQNVTFRCDPISEHNRLYWYRQTLGQGPEFLTYFQNEAQLEKSRLLSDRFSAERPKGSFSTLEIQRTEQGDSAMYLCASTDTAVVSPLHFGNGTRLTVT.

This chain connects TRBV7-6 to TRBJ1-2; D unclear. The CDR3 is 12 residues long. V gave up 5 bases and J gave up 3 bases, with 7 bases separating them. Germline-derived CDR1 and CDR2 are SGHVS and FNYEAQ. The chain's CDR3 is CASSQRDYGYTF. The CDR3 DNA reads TGTGCCAGCAGCCAAAGGGACTATGGCTACACCTTC.

The V and J genes are TRBV18 and TRBJ2-5; 8 bases agree with TRBD2. J lost 5 bases, V lost 5 bases, and 10 bases had no gene match. The CDR3 runs 15 residues. Germline V lookup: CDR1 KGHSH, CDR2 LQKENI. The CDR3 sequence: CASSTPTASGETQYF. The CDR3 DNA sequence: TGTGCCAGCTCAACCCCAACGGCTAGCGGGGAGACCCAGTACTTC.

V gene TRBV19 combines with J gene TRBJ2-3, with D possibly matching TRBD2 (8 bases). Trimming left V 5 bases short and J 7 bases short, with 25 bases between. This CDR3 has 17 amino acids. CDR1 and CDR2 from the germline V gene are LNHDA and SQIVND (reference sequence). The CDR3 DNA is TGTGCCAGTAGTCCCCTCCTGGCGGCGGGGGGACAGAATACGCAGTATTTT. Residues: CASSPLLAAGGQNTQYF.

This clone was observed once. The chain has TRBV2 and TRBJ1-6; TRBD1 is a possible D gene (5 bases). The CDR3 runs to 12 residues. Germline CDR1 is SNHLY and CDR2 is FYNNEI. Trimming took 6 bases from V and 9 from J, leaving 9 bases between them. The CDR3 nucleotides are TGTGCCAGCAGCCTGGGACGTTCACCCCTCCACTTT. It encodes CASSLGRSPLHF.

This clone was found once. The chain couples TRBV9 to TRBJ2-3, with TRBD2 identical over 8 bases. Losses at the gene ends were 0 bases for V and 2 bases for J; bases not matched to a gene: 5. The germline gives CDR1 SGDLS, CDR2 YYNGEE. The CDR3 is 16 residues long. The CDR3 spells CASSVGFSGTTDTQYF. For the CDR3, the DNA is TGTGCCAGCAGCGTAGGTTTTAGCGGGACCACAGATACGCAGTATTTT.

The V call is TRBV5-8, the J call TRBJ1-2; D ambiguous. The V and J ends lost 4 bases and 1 base respectively, with 11 bases between them. The CDR3 consists of 14 residues. Germline lookup yields CDR1 SGHTS and CDR2 YDEGEE. CDR3 nucleotide sequence: TGTGCCAGCAGCCCTTACCGGGATAACTATGGCTACACCTTC. It yields the protein CASSPYRDNYGYTF.

The chain couples TRBV6-1 to TRBJ2-7, with 7 bases fitting TRBD1. Trimming cost V 7 bases and J 5 bases; bases outside gene matches: 8. Germline V gene data show CDR1 as MNHNS and CDR2 as SASEGT. There are 13 residues in the CDR3. CDR3 region: CASTRQGSHEQYF. CDR3 bases: TGTGCCAGCACTCGACAGGGTTCCCACGAGCAGTACTTC.

This clone was picked up a small number of times. This chain uses TRBV7-9 with TRBJ1-6; no clear D gene. The germline CDR1 and CDR2 sequences are SEHNR and FQNEAQ (reference sequence). V was pared by 1 base and J by 10 bases, with 5 bases between. This CDR3 contains 12 residues. The CDR3 nucleotides are TGTGCCAGCAGCTTAGAGGTCTCACCCCTCCACTTT. Translated: CASSLEVSPLHF.

This clone appeared once. This rearrangement joins TRBV5-8 to TRBJ2-6; D call uncertain. The CDR3 contains 14 residues. Trimming took off 2 bases at V and 1 base at J, with 4 bases between the two ends. The V gene's germline CDR1 is SGHTS and CDR2 YDEGEE. The CDR3 region has the DNA TGTGCCAGCAGCTTTTGGTCTGGGGCCAACGTCCTGACTTTC. Residues: CASSFWSGANVLTF.